This T cell receptor (beta chain) was found in a study of blood T cell repertoires in COVID-19. In the study overall: Both acute and convalescent COVID-19 samples were obtained from the United States, Italy and Spain. The cDNA or gDNA used as material had been derived from T cells, B-cell-depleted T cells, or PBMCs.

In the study's own analysis: Reference gene primer amplification gave nucleated cell count estimates. Sequencing used immunoSEQ multiplex PCR; TCRdb keeps in-frame clones, though not all of them. The DNA gave D and trimming, while V, J and clone size come from that table. Of some 100,000 clones in the sample, 70% to 90% were seen once. CDR3 length: 15 amino acids. CDR1 is SGHAT and CDR2 is FQNNGV in the germline V gene. V lost 10 bases and J lost 0, with 13 bases in between. Sequencing was done on a sample of peripheral blood. The rearrangement uses TRBV11-2 and TRBJ2-6; D not certain. The receptor was derived from a human donor in a cohort sampled during active COVID-19. CDR3 sequence (DNA): TGTGCCATCATATCGAGCGTCTCTGGGGCCAACGTCCTGACTTTC. This sequence encodes CAIISSVSGANVLTF.